This record covers a single T cell receptor beta chain. Its specificity is unknown. The source of the sample is a study of shared clonotypes between healthy human individuals. About the study: Plates per donor: three CD4 naive, three CD4 memory, two CD8 naive, one CD8 memory.

Researchers partitioned CD4+ cells into CD45RA+ naive and CD45RA-negative memory subsets. This table comes from immunoSEQ multiplex PCR, and its TCRdb copy is limited to in-frame clones, with some not included. Found here are about 530,000 clones, almost 97% of them singletons; the top ten hold approximately 0.062%. Study results and caveats: Clonotypes which were not shared had lower generation probabilities than clonotypes that all four donors shared.

The germline CDR1 and CDR2 sequences are SGHRS and YFSETQ. V shed 0 bases, J shed 0 bases, and the junction held 9 bases outside the gene matches. This CDR3 region has 17 residues. The receptor's source is a woman aged 25 to 39 in good health. This chain uses TRBV5-1 with TRBJ2-7; 7 positions agree with TRBD1. Sample: naive CD4+ T cells sorted from blood. Sample subset: CD45RA+ positively selected. The CDR3 coding sequence is TGCGCCAGCAGCTTGGCCGCCGACAGGGCAAGCTCCTACGAGCAGTACTTC. Its translation: CASSLAADRASSYEQYF.